One and the same sample provided the 27 T cell receptor beta chains below, sequenced in a study of cytomegalovirus exposure and HLA in healthy donors. The PCR employed 60 Vbeta primers together with 13 Jbeta primers. TCRdb keeps only in-frame clones here, not all; method: immunoSEQ multiplex PCR. Of some 190,000 clones in the sample, roughly 86% were seen once. Sample: PBMCs. The receptors were gathered from a woman aged 18 to 35 in good health and CMV-seronegative.

The chain combines TRBV6-5 with TRBJ1-1; TRBD1 might be the D (6 bases). The V gene's germline CDR1 is MNHEY and CDR2 SVGAGI. CDR3 length: 14 residues. V was shortened by 2 bases and J by 0 bases, with 7 bases between the two germline ends. The CDR3 DNA reads as TGTGCCAGCAGTTACGGACAGCTGAACACTGAAGCTTTCTTT. Amino acids: CASSYGQLNTEAFF.

Ten or more counts support this clone. The CDR3 loop is CASSHKEGGITDTQYF. The DNA of the CDR3 is TGCGCCAGCAGCCACAAGGAGGGAGGGATCACAGATACGCAGTATTTT. V is TRBV4-1 and J is TRBJ2-3, with 7 nucleotides matching TRBD2. J lost 2 bases, V lost 3 bases, and 8 bases had no gene match. Germline V gene data show CDR1 as MGHRA and CDR2 as YSYEKL. The CDR3 consists of 16 residues.

This chain joins TRBV6-5 and TRBJ1-2; TRBD1 is a possible D gene (5 bases). Germline V gene sequence: CDR1 MNHEY, CDR2 SVGAGI. Between the trimmed V and J ends, which lost 7 bases and 4 bases, there was a span of 19 bases. The CDR3 extends over 15 amino acids. Written as DNA, the CDR3 is TGTGCCAGCAAGGCCCCACGGGGGGGAGCCTATGGCTACACCTTC. Protein: CASKAPRGGAYGYTF.

V usage is TRBV29-1 and J usage is TRBJ2-1, with D perhaps TRBD2 (6 bases). The CDR3 spans 13 residues. The V gene lost 3 bases and the J gene lost 2 bases, with 8 bases spanning the gap. CDR1 SQVTM and CDR2 ANQGSEA come from the germline V gene. The DNA of the CDR3 is TGCAGCGTTGACCTAGCGACCTACAATGAGCAGTTCTTC. This sequence encodes CSVDLATYNEQFF.

The chain employs TRBV14 and TRBJ2-1; 11 bases are a match to TRBD2. The CDR3 consists of 14 residues. The ends lost 4 bases at V and 10 bases at J; junction bases unmatched: 6. CDR1 and CDR2 from the germline V gene are SGHDN and FVKESK. This CDR3 reads CASSPRLAGGEQFF. The CDR3 DNA sequence: TGTGCCAGCAGCCCTAGGCTAGCGGGAGGCGAGCAGTTCTTC.

The rearrangement links TRBV4-1 to TRBJ2-3; no firm D call. Trimming took 5 bases from V and 0 from J, leaving 15 bases between them. Germline-derived CDR1 and CDR2 are MGHRA and YSYEKL. The CDR3 totals 16 residues. The CDR3 region is CASSYPGRQSTDTQYF. The CDR3 DNA follows: TGCGCCAGCAGCTATCCAGGTAGACAAAGCACAGATACGCAGTATTTT.

The chain uses TRBV30 and TRBJ1-1; tentatively, D is TRBD1 (6 bases). V lost 0 bases and J 1 base, leaving 15 bases between the germline ends. The CDR3 sequence is 16 residues long. From germline, CDR1 is GTSNPN and CDR2 SVGIG (reference sequence). CDR3 DNA sequence: TGTGCCTGGAGTGTAGGGTCGGGACACTGGAACACTGAAGCTTTCTTT. It specifies CAWSVGSGHWNTEAFF. The entire variable domain, with the rest obtained from reference TRBV30 and TRBJ1-1, is as follows: SQTIHQWPATLVQPVGSPLSLECTVEGTSNPNLYWYRQAAGRGLQLLFYSVGIGQISSEVPQNLSASRPQDRQFILSSKKLLLSDSGFYLCAWSVGSGHWNTEAFFGQGTRLTVV.

Written as DNA, the CDR3 is TGCAGCGCCCGGGAGGGGGGAGAGACCCAGTACTTC. Its translation: CSAREGGETQYF. The V call is TRBV29-1, the J call TRBJ2-5, with 8 nucleotides matching TRBD2. The CDR3 has 12 residues. Germline trimming cut 7 bases from V and 4 bases from J; bases unmatched to any gene: 5. CDR1 is SQVTM and CDR2 is ANQGSEA in the germline V gene.

V usage is TRBV11-3 and J usage is TRBJ1-3; maybe TRBD1 (6 bases). CDR3 length: 16 residues. Germline assignment: CDR1 SGHNT and CDR2 YENEEA. V dropped 4 bases and J dropped 2 bases, with 15 bases sitting between them. CDR3 sequence reads: CASSSLGSGAGNTIYF. As DNA, the CDR3 is TGTGCCAGCAGCTCCCTCGGATCAGGGGCTGGAAACACCATATATTTT.

The chain recombines TRBV6-5 with TRBJ1-5; a weak D match, TRBD1 (6 bases). Looked up from germline, CDR1 is MNHEY and CDR2 is SVGAGI. V gave up 7 bases and J gave up 1 base, with 8 bases separating them. The CDR3 covers 13 residues. For the CDR3, the DNA is TGTGCCAGCACACAGGGAAGCAATCAGCCCCAGCATTTT. Translated: CASTQGSNQPQHF.

For this clone: This CDR3 is also generated by other DNA sequences in the sample. This chain links TRBV30 with TRBJ1-6, with 8 bases matching TRBD1. The CDR3 is 13 amino acids. Germline trimming cut 3 bases from V and 7 bases from J; bases unmatched to any gene: 2. Per germline, CDR1 GTSNPN and CDR2 SVGIG (reference sequence). The CDR3 is CAWSGQGNSPLHF. CDR3 in DNA: TGTGCCTGGAGCGGACAGGGAAATTCACCCCTCCACTTT.

The V call is TRBV9, the J call TRBJ2-7, with 12 bases aligning to TRBD1. The CDR3 totals 15 residues. The germline V gene encodes CDR1 SGDLS and CDR2 YYNGEE. Trimming took 3 bases from V and 4 from J; bases not matched to a gene: 5. The CDR3 loop is CASSEGQGASYEQYF. In nucleotides, the CDR3 is TGTGCCAGCAGCGAGGGACAGGGGGCATCGTACGAGCAGTACTTC. The entire variable domain, with the rest obtained from reference TRBV9 and TRBJ2-7, is as follows: DSGVTQTPKHLITATGQRVTLRCSPRSGDLSVYWYQQSLDQGLQFLIQYYNGEERAKGNILERFSAQQFPDLHSELNLSSLELGDSALYFCASSEGQGASYEQYFGPGTRLTVT.

This rearrangement joins TRBV5-4 to TRBJ1-6, with 7 bases matching TRBD1. With 2 bases clipped from V and 10 bases from J, the junction kept 9 bases outside the gene matches. This CDR3 contains 15 residues. Looked up from germline, CDR1 is SGHNT and CDR2 is YYREEE (reference sequence). Written as DNA, the CDR3 is TGTGCCAGCAGCTTCTTCACAGGGGCTGGATCACCCCTCCACTTT. Protein product: CASSFFTGAGSPLHF.

The V gene is TRBV6-5, the J gene TRBJ2-4; possible D gene TRBD2, 7 bases. Trimming cost V 6 bases and J 0 bases, with 9 bases left between them. This CDR3 is built from 14 residues. The germline V gene encodes CDR1 MNHEY and CDR2 SVGAGI. The chain's CDR3 is CASRGGVAKNIQYF. The CDR3 nucleotides are TGTGCCAGCAGAGGGGGGGTAGCCAAAAACATTCAGTACTTC.

DNA of the CDR3: TGTGCCGGGAAGGACAGGGGATTCTCCTATGGCTACACCTTC. Residues: CAGKDRGFSYGYTF. The rearrangement uses TRBV30 and TRBJ1-2; 9 bases align to TRBD1. This CDR3 spans 14 amino acids. Germline loops: CDR1 GTSNPN, CDR2 SVGIG (reference sequence). Unmatched junction bases numbered 11, after V lost 8 bases and J lost 4 bases.

In DNA form, the CDR3 reads TGTGCCAGTAGTATGATGGCTTATAGCAATCAGCCCCAGCATTTT. Translated: CASSMMAYSNQPQHF. This chain connects TRBV19 to TRBJ1-5; the D is unclear. Trimming took 3 bases from V and 0 from J, leaving 9 bases between them. The CDR3 length is 15 residues. The germline CDR1 and CDR2 sequences are LNHDA and SQIVND (reference sequence).

The rearrangement uses TRBV7-9 and TRBJ2-7; D is undetermined. From germline, CDR1 is SEHNR and CDR2 FQNEAQ (reference sequence). The V and J ends lost 2 bases and 9 bases respectively, with 11 bases between them. The CDR3 is 12 residues long. The CDR3 sequence: CASSLSLSGQYF. The CDR3 DNA reads as TGTGCCAGCAGCTTATCACTGTCAGGGCAGTACTTC.

The V gene is TRBV27, the J gene TRBJ2-7, with 7 bases aligning to TRBD1. This CDR3 has 14 residues. Looked up from germline, CDR1 is MNHEY and CDR2 is SMNVEV (reference sequence). V dropped 6 bases and J dropped 2; count of bases not matched to a gene: 7. CDR3 nucleotides: TGTGCCAGCAGGATCTACAGGGGCGCCTACGAGCAGTACTTC. Translated, it gives CASRIYRGAYEQYF.

The gene calls are TRBV7-2 and TRBJ1-6; 10 bases fit TRBD1. Germline V gene lookup returns CDR1 SGHTA and CDR2 FQGNSA. Germline trimming cut 5 bases from V and 9 bases from J; bases unmatched to any gene: 7. CDR3 length: 15 residues. CDR3 protein: CASSQWGQGTSPLHF. In DNA, the CDR3 is TGTGCCAGCAGCCAATGGGGACAGGGGACTTCACCCCTCCACTTT.

This clone was recorded only once. The chain couples TRBV2 to TRBJ2-5; TRBD1 is a possible D gene (8 bases). The CDR3 has 15 amino acids. The V end was cut by 5 bases, the J end by 2 bases, with 15 bases between. Germline lookup yields CDR1 SNHLY and CDR2 FYNNEI. The CDR3 is CASSIDRGGQETQYF. DNA for the CDR3: TGTGCCAGCAGTATTGACAGGGGAGGGCAAGAGACCCAGTACTTC.

This clone appeared a single time. The V call is TRBV19, the J call TRBJ1-5; D perhaps matches TRBD1 (5 bases). This CDR3 region has 15 residues. CDR1 is LNHDA, CDR2 SQIVND, per germline (reference sequence). Trimming left V 3 bases short and J 1 base short, with 10 bases between. This CDR3 is CASSMGGRSNQPQHF. The CDR3 DNA reads as TGTGCCAGTAGTATGGGGGGAAGGAGCAATCAGCCCCAGCATTTT.

The chain is built from TRBV28 and TRBJ1-1; no firm D call. The germline V gene has CDR1 MDHEN and CDR2 SYDVKM. Trimming shortened V by 5 bases and J by 0 bases, and 13 bases separated the two germline ends. This CDR3 region has 15 residues. For the CDR3, the DNA is TGTGCCAGCAGTCCTTCAAGCGTTATGAACACTGAAGCTTTCTTT. Amino acid sequence: CASSPSSVMNTEAFF.

The chain uses TRBV28 and TRBJ1-5, with 7 nucleotides matching TRBD1. Trimming took 6 bases from V and 7 from J; bases not matched to a gene: 6. This CDR3 contains 13 residues. CDR1 is MDHEN, CDR2 SYDVKM, per germline. In DNA form, the CDR3 reads TGTGCCAGCAGGACGACAGGGACCCAGCCCCAGCATTTT. It specifies CASRTTGTQPQHF.

This clone is large. This chain links TRBV19 with TRBJ1-4; 9 bases are shared with TRBD1. With 9 bases clipped from V and 6 bases from J, the junction kept 5 bases outside the gene matches. The CDR3 spans 13 residues. Germline assignment: CDR1 LNHDA and CDR2 SQIVND (reference sequence). The CDR3 here is CASSGQGHEKLFF. The DNA of the CDR3 is TGTGCCAGCTCGGGACAGGGACATGAAAAACTGTTTTTT.

This sequence joins TRBV6-5 and TRBJ2-7, with D tentatively TRBD1 (6 bases). Trimming took 0 bases from V and 2 from J, leaving 14 bases between them. The CDR3 is 16 amino acids. Germline CDR1 is MNHEY and CDR2 is SVGAGI. CDR3 in amino acids: CASSYSLGQGTYEQYF. The CDR3 DNA follows: TGTGCCAGCAGTTACTCTTTGGGGCAGGGGACCTACGAGCAGTACTTC.

The chain employs TRBV7-3 and TRBJ2-3; 7 bases align to TRBD1. The ends lost 3 bases at V and 5 bases at J; junction bases unmatched: 8. This CDR3 contains 15 residues. Germline V gene data show CDR1 as SGHTA and CDR2 as FQGTGA. The CDR3 DNA follows: TGTGCCAGCAGCTTGGCGAACAGGGGATTAGATACGCAGTATTTT. The encoded protein is CASSLANRGLDTQYF.

This rearrangement joins TRBV5-6 to TRBJ2-3, with TRBD1 matching over 7 bases. Trimming cost V 4 bases and J 3 bases; bases outside gene matches: 17. The CDR3 has 18 amino acids. The germline CDR1 and CDR2 sequences are SGHDT and YYEEEE. The CDR3: CASSTPTEKGGLTDTQYF. CDR3 bases: TGTGCCAGCAGCACCCCAACCGAGAAAGGGGGCCTGACAGATACGCAGTATTTT.